This record covers a single T cell receptor beta chain. The antigen remains unidentified. This entry comes from a study of T cells in localized non-small cell lung cancer. Study outcomes and limitations: Adjacent lung was found to contain a median roughly 60 of the top 100 tumor clones. Uninvolved adjacent lung had higher T cell clonality than tumor and all other tissues. The tumor had only one region sequenced, so heterogeneity remains possible.

Clones were sequenced by immunoSEQ multiplex PCR, and TCRdb holds only the in-frame ones, with some missing. The repertoire consists of 35,000 to 45,000 clones, with about four fifths occurring once and the leading ten covering approximately 35%. Germline CDR1 and CDR2: PRHDT and FYEKMQ (reference sequence). The CDR3 consists of 19 residues. The V gene end was trimmed by 2 bases and the J gene end by 0 bases; junction bases not matched to a gene: 6. This TCR was sampled from a woman between 35 and 75 years old with stage II squamous cell lung carcinoma. The input for sequencing was PBMCs, taken before any cancer treatment. The chain employs TRBV13 and TRBJ2-1; 14 nucleotides agree with TRBD2. CDR3 bases: TGTGCCAGCAGCTTATTGGGACTAGCGGGAGATTTCTCCTACAATGAGCAGTTCTTC. This codes for CASSLLGLAGDFSYNEQFF.